The sequence of this T cell receptor (beta chain) was determined in a study of blood T cell repertoires in COVID-19. Study context: Italy, Spain and the United States were the sources of the convalescent and acute COVID-19 samples. Sources were T cells, B-cell-depleted T cells, or PBMCs; the material itself was cDNA or gDNA.

Study processing details: By means of reference gene primer amplification, nucleated cell counts were estimated. Profiling relied on immunoSEQ multiplex PCR, and the TCRdb table lists in-frame clones only, not all of them. V, J and clone size are taken as reported in that table, and D and trimming were inferred from the DNA itself. This sample has some 300,000 clones, with around 84% found just once. The V and J ends lost 4 bases and 5 bases, in that order; junction bases with no gene match: 17. CDR1 and CDR2 from the germline V gene are KGHDR and SFDVKD. The CDR3 extends over 19 amino acids. The clonotype was recovered from a man in his sixties or seventies with acute or convalescent COVID-19. The sequenced sample consisted of peripheral blood. The chain links TRBV24-1 to TRBJ2-5, with 11 positions matching TRBD1. As DNA, the CDR3 is TGTGCCACCAGTGACGGATGGTTAGTCGGGACAGGGGGGCTGGAGACCCAGTACTTC. Translation gives CATSDGWLVGTGGLETQYF.